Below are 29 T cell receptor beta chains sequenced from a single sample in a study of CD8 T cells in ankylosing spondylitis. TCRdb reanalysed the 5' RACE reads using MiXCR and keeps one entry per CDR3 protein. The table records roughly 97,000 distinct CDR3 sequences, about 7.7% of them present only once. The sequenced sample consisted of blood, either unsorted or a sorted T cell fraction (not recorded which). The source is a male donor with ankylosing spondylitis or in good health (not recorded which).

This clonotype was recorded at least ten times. The CDR3 DNA sequence: TGCAGTGCTCCCCCGAGGGGGCCCGGCTATGGCTACACCTTC. Translation gives CSAPPRGPGYGYTF. V usage is TRBV20-1 and J usage is TRBJ1-2; 7 nucleotides align to TRBD1. This CDR3 is 14 amino acids long. Germline V gene lookup returns CDR1 DFQATT and CDR2 SNEGSKA (reference sequence). V dropped 5 bases and J dropped 4; count of bases not matched to a gene: 10.

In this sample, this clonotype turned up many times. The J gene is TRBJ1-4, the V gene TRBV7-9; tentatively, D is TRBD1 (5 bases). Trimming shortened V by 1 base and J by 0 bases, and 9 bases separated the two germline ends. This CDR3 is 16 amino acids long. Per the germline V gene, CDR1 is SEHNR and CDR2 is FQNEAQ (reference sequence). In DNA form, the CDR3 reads TGTGCCAGCAGCTTAGGACAGACGGCAACTAATGAAAAACTGTTTTTT. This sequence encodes CASSLGQTATNEKLFF.

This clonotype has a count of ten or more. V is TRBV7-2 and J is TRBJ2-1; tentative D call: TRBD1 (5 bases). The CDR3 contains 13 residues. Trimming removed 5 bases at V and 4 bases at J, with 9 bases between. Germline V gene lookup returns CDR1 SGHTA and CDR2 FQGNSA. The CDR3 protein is CASSINRYNEQFF. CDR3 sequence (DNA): TGTGCCAGCAGCATCAACAGGTACAATGAGCAGTTCTTC.

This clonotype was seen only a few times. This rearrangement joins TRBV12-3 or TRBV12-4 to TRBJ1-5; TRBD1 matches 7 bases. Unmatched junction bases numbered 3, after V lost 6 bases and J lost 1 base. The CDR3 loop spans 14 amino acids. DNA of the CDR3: TGTGCCAGCAGGACAGGGCTGAGCAATCAGCCCCAGCATTTT. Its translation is CASRTGLSNQPQHF.

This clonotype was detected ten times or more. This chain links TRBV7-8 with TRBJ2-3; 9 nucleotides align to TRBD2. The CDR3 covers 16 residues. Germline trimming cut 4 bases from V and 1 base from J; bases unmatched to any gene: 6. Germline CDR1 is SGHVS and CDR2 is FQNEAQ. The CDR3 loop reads CASSSHWTSGTDTQYF. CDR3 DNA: TGTGCCAGCAGCTCCCACTGGACTAGCGGCACAGATACGCAGTATTTT.

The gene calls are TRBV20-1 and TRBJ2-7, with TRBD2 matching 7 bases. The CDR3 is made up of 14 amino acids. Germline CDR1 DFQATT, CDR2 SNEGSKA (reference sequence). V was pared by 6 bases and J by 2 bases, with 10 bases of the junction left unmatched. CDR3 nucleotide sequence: TGCAGTGCCCCTGTTCGGGGGAGGGCCTACGAGCAGTACTTC. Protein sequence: CSAPVRGRAYEQYF.

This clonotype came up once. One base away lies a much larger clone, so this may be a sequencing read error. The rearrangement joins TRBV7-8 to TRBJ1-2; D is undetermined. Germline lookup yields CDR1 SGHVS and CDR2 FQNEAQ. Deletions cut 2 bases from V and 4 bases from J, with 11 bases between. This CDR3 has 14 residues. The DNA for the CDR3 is TGTGCCAGCAGCTTATTAGCCGTCGTCTATGGCTACACCTTC. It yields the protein CASSLLAVVYGYTF. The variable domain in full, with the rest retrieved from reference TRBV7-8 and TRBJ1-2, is GAGVSQSPRYKVAKRGQDVALRCDPISGHVSLFWYQQALGQGPEFLTYFQNEAQLDKSGLPSDRFFAERPEGSVSTLKIQRTQQEDSAVYLCASSLLAVVYGYTFGSGTRLTVV.

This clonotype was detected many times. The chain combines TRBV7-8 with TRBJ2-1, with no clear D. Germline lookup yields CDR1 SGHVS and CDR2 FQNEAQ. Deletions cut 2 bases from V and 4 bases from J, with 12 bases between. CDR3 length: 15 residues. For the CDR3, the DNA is TGTGCCAGCAGCTTACAAACCGGCGATTACAATGAGCAGTTCTTC. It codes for CASSLQTGDYNEQFF.

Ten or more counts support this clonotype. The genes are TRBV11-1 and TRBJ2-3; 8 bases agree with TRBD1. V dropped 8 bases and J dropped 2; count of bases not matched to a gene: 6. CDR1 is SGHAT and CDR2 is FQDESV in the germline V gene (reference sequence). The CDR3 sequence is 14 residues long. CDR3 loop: CASVQDRATDTQYF. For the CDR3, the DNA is TGTGCCAGCGTTCAGGACAGGGCCACAGATACGCAGTATTTT.

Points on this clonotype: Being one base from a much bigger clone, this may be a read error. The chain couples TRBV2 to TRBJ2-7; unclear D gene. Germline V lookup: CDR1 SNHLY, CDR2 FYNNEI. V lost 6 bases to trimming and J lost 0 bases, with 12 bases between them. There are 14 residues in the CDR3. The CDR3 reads CASRAPRNSYEQYF. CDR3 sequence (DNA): TGTGCCAGCAGGGCCCCGAGGAACTCCTACGAGCAGTACTTC.

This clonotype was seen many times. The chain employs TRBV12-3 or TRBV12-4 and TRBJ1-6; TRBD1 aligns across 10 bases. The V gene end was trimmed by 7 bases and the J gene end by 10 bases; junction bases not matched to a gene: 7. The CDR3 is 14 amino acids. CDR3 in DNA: TGTGCCAGCACCTGGACAGGGGGAGACTCACCCCTCCACTTT. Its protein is CASTWTGGDSPLHF.

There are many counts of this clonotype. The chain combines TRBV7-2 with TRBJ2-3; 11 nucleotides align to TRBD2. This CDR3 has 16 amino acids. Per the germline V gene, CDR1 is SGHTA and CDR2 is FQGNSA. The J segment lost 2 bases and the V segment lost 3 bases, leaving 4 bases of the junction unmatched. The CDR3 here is CASSFSSGRSTDTQYF. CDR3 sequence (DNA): TGTGCCAGCAGCTTCTCTAGCGGGAGGTCCACAGATACGCAGTATTTT.

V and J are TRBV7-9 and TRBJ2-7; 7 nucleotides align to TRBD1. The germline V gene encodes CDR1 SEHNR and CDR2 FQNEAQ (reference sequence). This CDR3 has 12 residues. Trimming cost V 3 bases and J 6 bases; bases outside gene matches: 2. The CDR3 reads CASSFTGVEQYF. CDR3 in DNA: TGTGCCAGCAGCTTTACAGGGGTCGAGCAGTACTTC.

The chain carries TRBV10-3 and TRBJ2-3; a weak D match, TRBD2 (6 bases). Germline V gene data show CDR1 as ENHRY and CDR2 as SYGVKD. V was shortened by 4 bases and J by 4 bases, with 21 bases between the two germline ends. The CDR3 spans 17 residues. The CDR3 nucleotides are TGTGCCATCAGTGCCTATTTCGGCGGGAATTCCCCAGATACGCAGTATTTT. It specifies CAISAYFGGNSPDTQYF.

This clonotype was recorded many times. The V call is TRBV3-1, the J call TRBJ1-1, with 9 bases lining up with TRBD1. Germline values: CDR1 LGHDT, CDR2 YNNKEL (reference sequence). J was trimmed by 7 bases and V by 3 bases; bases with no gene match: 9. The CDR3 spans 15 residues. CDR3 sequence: CASSQMDRGNGEAFF. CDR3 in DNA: TGTGCCAGCAGCCAGATGGACAGGGGAAATGGTGAAGCTTTCTTT.

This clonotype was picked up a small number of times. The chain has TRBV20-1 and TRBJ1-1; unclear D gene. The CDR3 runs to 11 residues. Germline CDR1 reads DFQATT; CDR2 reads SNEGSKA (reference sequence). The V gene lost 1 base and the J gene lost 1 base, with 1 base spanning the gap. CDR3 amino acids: CSARANTEAFF. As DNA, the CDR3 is TGCAGTGCTAGAGCGAACACTGAAGCTTTCTTT.

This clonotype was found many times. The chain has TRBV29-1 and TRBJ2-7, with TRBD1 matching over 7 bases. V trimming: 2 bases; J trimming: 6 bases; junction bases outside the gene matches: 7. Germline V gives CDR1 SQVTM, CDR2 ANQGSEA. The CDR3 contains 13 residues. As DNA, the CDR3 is TGCAGCGTTGAACCAACAGGGGTGGGCGAGCAGTACTTC. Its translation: CSVEPTGVGEQYF.

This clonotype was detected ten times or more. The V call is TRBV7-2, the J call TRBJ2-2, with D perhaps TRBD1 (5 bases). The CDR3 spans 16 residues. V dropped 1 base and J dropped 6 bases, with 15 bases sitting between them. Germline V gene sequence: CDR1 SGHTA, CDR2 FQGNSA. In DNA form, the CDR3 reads TGTGCCAGCAGCTTAGAAAGCAGGGTTAGGGCCGGGGAGCTGTTTTTT. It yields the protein CASSLESRVRAGELFF.

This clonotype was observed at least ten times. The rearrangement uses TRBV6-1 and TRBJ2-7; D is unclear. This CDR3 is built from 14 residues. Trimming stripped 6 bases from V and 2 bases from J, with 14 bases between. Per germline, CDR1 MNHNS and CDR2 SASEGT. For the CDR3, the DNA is TGTGCCAGCAGCCCTAGGGCCAGCACCTACGAGCAGTACTTC. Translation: CASSPRASTYEQYF.

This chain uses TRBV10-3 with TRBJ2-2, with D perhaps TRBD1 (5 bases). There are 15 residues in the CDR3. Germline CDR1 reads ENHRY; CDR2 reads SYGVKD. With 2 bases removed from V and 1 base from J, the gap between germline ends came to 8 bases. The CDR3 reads CAISETDRNTGELFF. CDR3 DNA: TGTGCCATCAGTGAGACCGACAGGAACACCGGGGAGCTGTTTTTT.

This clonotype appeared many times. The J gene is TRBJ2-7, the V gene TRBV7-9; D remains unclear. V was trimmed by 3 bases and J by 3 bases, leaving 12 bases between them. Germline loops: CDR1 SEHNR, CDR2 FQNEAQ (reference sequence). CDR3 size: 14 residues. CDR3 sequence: CASSFGPIGYEQYF. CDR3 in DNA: TGTGCCAGCAGCTTCGGACCTATCGGCTACGAGCAGTACTTC.

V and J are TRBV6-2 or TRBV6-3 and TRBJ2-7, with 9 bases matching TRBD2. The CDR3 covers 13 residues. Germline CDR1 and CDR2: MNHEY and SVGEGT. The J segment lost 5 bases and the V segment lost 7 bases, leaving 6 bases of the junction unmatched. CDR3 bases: TGTGCCAGCAACACCGGGACTAGCAACGAGCAGTACTTC. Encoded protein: CASNTGTSNEQYF.

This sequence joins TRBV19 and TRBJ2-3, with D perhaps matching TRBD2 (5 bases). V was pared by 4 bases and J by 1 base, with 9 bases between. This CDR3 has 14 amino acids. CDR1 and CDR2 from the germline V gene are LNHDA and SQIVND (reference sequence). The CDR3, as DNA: TGTGCCAGTAGTACTAGCTGGGGCACAGATACGCAGTATTTT. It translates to CASSTSWGTDTQYF.

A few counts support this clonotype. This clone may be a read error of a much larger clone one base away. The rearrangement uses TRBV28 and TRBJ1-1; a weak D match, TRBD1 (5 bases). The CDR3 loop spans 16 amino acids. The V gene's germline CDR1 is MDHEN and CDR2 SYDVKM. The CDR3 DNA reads TGTGTCAGCAGTTTTCTCACCTTAATCAGGGACACTGAAGCTTTCTTT. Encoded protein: CVSSFLTLIRDTEAFF.

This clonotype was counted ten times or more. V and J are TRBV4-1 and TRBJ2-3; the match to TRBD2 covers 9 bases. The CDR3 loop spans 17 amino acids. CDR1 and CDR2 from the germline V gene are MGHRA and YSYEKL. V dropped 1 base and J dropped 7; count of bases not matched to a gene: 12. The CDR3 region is CASSQVASGNRAHTQYF. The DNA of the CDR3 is TGCGCCAGCAGCCAAGTGGCTAGCGGGAACCGAGCACATACGCAGTATTTT.

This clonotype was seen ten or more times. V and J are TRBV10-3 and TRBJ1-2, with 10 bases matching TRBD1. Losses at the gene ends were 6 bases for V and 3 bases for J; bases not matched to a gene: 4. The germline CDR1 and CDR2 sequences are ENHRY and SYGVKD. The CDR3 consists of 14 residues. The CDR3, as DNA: TGTGCCATCAGCGCCGGGACAGGGGACTATGGCTACACCTTC. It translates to CAISAGTGDYGYTF.

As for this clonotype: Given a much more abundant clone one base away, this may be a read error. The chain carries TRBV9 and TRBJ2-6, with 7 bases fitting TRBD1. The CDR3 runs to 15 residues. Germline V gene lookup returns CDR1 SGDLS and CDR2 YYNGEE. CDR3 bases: TGTGCCAGCAGCCCGGGGACAGCTGGGGTCAACGTCCTGACTTTC. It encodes CASSPGTAGVNVLTF. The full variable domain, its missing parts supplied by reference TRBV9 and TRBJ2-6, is DSGVTQTPKHLITATGQRVTLRCSPRSGDLSVYWYQQSLDQGLQFLIQYYNGEERAKGNILERFSAQQFPDLHSELNLSSLELGDSALYFCASSPGTAGVNVLTFGAGSRLTVL.

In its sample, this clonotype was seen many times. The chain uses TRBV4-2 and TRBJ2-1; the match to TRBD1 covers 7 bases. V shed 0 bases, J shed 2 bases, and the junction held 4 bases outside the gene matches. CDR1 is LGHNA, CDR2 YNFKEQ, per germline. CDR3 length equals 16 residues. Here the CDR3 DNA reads TGTGCCAGCAGCCAAGAGGACAGGCGGACCTACAATGAGCAGTTCTTC. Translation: CASSQEDRRTYNEQFF.

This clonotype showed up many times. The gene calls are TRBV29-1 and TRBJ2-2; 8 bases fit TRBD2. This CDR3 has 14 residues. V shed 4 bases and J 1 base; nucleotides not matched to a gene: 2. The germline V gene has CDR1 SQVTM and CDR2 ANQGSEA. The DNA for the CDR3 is TGCAGCGTTGCTACTAGCGGGAACACCGGGGAGCTGTTTTTT. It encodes CSVATSGNTGELFF.